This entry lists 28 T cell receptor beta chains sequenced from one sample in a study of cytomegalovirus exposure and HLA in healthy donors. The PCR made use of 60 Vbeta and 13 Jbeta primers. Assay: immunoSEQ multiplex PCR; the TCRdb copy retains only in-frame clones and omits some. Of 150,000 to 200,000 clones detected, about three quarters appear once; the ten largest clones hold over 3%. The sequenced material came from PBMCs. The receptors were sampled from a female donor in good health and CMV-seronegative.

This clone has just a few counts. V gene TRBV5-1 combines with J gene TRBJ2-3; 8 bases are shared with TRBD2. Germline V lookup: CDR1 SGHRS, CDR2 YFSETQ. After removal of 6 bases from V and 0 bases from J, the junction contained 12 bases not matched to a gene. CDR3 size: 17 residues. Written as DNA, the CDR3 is TGCGCCAGCACCCTCTCTACGGGAGGGGTGAGCACAGATACGCAGTATTTT. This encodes CASTLSTGGVSTDTQYF.

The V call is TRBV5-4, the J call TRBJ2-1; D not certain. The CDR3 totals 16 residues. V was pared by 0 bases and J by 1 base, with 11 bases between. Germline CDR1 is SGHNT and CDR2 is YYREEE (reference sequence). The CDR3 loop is CASSLGHSGSYNEQFF. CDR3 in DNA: TGTGCCAGCAGCTTGGGGCACTCAGGTTCCTACAATGAGCAGTTCTTC.

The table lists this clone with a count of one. Here the CDR3 DNA reads TGTGCCAGCAGCTCTTACAGGGGGCAACAGAACACTGAAGCTTTCTTT. Translation: CASSSYRGQQNTEAFF. The chain recombines TRBV7-9 with TRBJ1-1; TRBD1 matches 9 bases. Trimming took 4 bases from V and 1 from J; bases not matched to a gene: 7. The CDR3 sequence is 16 residues long. From germline, CDR1 is SEHNR and CDR2 FQNEAQ (reference sequence).

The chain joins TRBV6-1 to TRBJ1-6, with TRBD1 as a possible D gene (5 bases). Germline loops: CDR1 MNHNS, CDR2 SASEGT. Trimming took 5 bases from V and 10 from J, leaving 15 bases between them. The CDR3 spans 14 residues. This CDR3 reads CASSPRQGNSPLHF. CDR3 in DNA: TGTGCCAGCAGTCCCCGTCAGGGAAACTCACCCCTCCACTTT.

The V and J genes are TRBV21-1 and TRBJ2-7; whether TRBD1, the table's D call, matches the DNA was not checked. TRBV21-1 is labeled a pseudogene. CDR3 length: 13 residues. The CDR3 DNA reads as TGTGCCAGCGGGCAGGGGCGGCCTCGCGAGCAGTACTTC. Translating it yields CASGQGRPREQYF.

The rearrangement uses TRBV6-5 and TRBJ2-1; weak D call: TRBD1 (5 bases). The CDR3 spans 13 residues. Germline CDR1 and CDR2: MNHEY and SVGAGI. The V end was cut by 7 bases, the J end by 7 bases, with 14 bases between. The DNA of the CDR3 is TGTGCCAGCAAGCAGGGAAATGGAAATGAGCAGTTCTTC. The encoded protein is CASKQGNGNEQFF.

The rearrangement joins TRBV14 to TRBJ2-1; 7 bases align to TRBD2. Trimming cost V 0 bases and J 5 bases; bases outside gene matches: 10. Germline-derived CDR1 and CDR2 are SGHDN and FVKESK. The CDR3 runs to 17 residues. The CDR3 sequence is CASSQEGRASGNNEQFF. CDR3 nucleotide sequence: TGTGCCAGCAGCCAAGAAGGGAGGGCTAGCGGAAACAATGAGCAGTTCTTC.

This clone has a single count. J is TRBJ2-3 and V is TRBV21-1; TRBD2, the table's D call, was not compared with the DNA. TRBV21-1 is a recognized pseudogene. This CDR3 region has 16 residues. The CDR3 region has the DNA TGTGCCAGCAGCGAACATAGCGGGGTCCTCACAGATACGCAGTATTTT. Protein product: CASSEHSGVLTDTQYF.

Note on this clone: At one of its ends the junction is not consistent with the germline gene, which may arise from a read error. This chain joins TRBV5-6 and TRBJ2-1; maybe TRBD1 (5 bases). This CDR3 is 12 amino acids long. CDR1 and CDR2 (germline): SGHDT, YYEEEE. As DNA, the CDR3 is TGTGCCGGCAGCTTGGAAGGGGATGAGCAGTTCTTC. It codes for CAGSLEGDEQFF.

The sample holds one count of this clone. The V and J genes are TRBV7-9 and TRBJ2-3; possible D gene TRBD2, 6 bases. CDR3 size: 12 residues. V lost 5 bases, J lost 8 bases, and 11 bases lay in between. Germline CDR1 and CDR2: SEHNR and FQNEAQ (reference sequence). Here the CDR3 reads CASSDSGPTQYF. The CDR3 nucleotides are TGTGCCAGCAGCGATAGCGGACCTACGCAGTATTTT. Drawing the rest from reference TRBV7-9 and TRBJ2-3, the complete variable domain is DTGVSQNPRHKITKRGQNVTFRCDPISEHNRLYWYRQTLGQGPEFLTYFQNEAQLEKSRLLSDRFSAERPKGSFSTLEIQRTEQGDSAMYLCASSDSGPTQYFGPGTRLTVL.

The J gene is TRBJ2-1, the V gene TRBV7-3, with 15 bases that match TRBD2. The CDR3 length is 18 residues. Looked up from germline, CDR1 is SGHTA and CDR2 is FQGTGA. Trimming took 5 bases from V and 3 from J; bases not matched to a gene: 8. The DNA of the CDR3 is TGTGCCAGCAGCCCCAGGACTAGCGGGAGGGCCGTCTACAATGAGCAGTTCTTC. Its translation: CASSPRTSGRAVYNEQFF.

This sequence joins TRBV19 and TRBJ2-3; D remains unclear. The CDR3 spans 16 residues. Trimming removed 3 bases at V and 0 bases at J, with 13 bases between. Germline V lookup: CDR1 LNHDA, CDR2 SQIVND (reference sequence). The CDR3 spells CASSIFVETSTDTQYF. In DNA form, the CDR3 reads TGTGCCAGTAGTATCTTTGTGGAGACTAGCACAGATACGCAGTATTTT.

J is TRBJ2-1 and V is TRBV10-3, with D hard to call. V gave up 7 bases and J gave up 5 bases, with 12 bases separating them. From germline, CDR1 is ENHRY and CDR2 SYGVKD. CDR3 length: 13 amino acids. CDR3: CAIKAPPDNEQFF. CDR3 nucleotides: TGTGCCATCAAAGCCCCCCCCGACAATGAGCAGTTCTTC.

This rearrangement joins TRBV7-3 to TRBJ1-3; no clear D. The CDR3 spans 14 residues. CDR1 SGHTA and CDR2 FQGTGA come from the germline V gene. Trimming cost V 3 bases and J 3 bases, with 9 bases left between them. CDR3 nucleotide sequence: TGTGCCAGCAGCTTGAAGGGAGGTGGAAACACCATATATTTT. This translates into CASSLKGGGNTIYF.

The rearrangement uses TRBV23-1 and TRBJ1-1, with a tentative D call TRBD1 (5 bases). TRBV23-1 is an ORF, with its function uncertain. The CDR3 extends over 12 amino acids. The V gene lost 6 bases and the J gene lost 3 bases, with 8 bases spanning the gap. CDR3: CASSAGDTEAFF. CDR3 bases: TGCGCCAGCAGCGCGGGGGACACTGAAGCTTTCTTT.

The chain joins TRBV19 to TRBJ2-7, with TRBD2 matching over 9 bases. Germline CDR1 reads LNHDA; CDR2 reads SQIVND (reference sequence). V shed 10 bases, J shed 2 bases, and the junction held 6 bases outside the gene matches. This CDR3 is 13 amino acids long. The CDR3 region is CATQRGAPYEQYF. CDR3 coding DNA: TGTGCCACCCAGCGGGGGGCCCCCTACGAGCAGTACTTC.

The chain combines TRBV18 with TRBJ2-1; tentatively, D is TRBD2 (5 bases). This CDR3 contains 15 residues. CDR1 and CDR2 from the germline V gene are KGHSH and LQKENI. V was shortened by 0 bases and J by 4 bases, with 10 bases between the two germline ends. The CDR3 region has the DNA TGTGCCAGCTCACCACCGGTGACTACTTACAATGAGCAGTTCTTC. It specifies CASSPPVTTYNEQFF.

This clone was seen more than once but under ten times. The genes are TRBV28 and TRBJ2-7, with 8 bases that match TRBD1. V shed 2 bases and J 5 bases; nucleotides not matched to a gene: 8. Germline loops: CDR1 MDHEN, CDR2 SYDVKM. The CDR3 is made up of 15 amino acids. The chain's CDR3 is CASSLDDRGIDEQYF. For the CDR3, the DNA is TGTGCCAGCAGTTTAGATGACAGGGGCATCGACGAGCAGTACTTC.

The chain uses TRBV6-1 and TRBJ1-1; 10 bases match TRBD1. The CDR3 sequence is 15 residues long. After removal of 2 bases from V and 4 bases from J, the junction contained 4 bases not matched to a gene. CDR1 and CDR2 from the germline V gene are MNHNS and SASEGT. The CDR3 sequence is CASSEMTGGSTEAFF. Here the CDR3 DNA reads TGTGCCAGCAGTGAAATGACAGGGGGCAGCACTGAAGCTTTCTTT.

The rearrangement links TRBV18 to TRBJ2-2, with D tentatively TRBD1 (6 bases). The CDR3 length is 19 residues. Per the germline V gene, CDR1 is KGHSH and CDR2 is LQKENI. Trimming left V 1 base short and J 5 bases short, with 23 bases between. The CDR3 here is CASSPLGKKTGSRTGELFF. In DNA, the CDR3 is TGTGCCAGCTCACCACTCGGAAAAAAAACAGGGTCTCGGACCGGGGAGCTGTTTTTT.

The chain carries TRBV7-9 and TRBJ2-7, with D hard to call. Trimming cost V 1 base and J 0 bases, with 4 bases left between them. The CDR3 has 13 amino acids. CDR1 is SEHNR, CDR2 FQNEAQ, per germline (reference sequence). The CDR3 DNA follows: TGTGCCAGCAGCTTAGGCTACTCCTACGAGCAGTACTTC. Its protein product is CASSLGYSYEQYF.

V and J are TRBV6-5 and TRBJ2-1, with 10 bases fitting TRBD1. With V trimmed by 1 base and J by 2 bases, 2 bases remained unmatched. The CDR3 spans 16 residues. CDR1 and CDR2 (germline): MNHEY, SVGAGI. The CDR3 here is CASSYYGTGAYNEQFF. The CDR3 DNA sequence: TGTGCCAGCAGTTACTACGGGACAGGGGCCTACAATGAGCAGTTCTTC.

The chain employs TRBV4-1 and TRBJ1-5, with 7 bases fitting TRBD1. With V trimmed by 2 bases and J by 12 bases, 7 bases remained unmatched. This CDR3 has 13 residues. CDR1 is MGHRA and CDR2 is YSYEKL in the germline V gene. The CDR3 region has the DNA TGCGCCAGCAGCCAAACCGACAGGGCCCTCCAGCATTTT. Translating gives CASSQTDRALQHF.

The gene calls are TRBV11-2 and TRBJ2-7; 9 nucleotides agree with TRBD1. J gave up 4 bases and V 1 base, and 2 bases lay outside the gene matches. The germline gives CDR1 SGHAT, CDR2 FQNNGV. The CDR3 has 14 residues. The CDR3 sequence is CASSLVQGAYEQYF. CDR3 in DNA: TGTGCCAGCAGCTTAGTACAGGGGGCATACGAGCAGTACTTC. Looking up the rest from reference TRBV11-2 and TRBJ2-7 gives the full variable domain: EAGVAQSPRYKIIEKRQSVAFWCNPISGHATLYWYQQILGQGPKLLIQFQNNGVVDDSQLPKDRFSAERLKGVDSTLKIQPAKLEDSAVYLCASSLVQGAYEQYFGPGTRLTVT.

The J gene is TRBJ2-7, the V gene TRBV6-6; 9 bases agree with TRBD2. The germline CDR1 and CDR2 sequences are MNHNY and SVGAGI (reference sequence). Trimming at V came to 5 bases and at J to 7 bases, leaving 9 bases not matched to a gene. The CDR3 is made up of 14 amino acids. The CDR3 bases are TGTGCCAGCAGTCCCCTAGCGGGGACGGGGGAGCAGTACTTC. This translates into CASSPLAGTGEQYF.

CDR3 DNA: TGTGCCAGCGGTACGGACAGGGGGCGAATCCGCACAGATACGCAGTATTTT. Protein sequence: CASGTDRGRIRTDTQYF. This chain joins TRBV5-6 and TRBJ2-3, with 11 positions matching TRBD1. The CDR3 is made up of 17 amino acids. Germline V CDR1 and CDR2: SGHDT, YYEEEE. Trimming took 7 bases from V and 1 from J; bases not matched to a gene: 11.

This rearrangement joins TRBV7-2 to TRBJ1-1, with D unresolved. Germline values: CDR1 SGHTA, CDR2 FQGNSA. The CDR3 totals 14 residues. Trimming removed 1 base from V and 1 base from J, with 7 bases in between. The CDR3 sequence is CASSLVTKNTEAFF. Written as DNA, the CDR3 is TGTGCCAGCAGCTTAGTCACAAAGAACACTGAAGCTTTCTTT.

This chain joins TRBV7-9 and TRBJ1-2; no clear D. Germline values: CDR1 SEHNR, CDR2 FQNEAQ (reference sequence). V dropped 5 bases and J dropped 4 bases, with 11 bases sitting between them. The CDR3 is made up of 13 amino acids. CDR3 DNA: TGTGCCAGCAGCCACCAGATAAGCTATGGCTACACCTTC. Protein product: CASSHQISYGYTF.